The T cell receptor (beta chain) described here comes from a study of T-cell memory formation after mild COVID-19. The overall study: Clustering of TCRs was largely donor specific. Whole-study findings and limits: Mostly located in CM and EM were contracting CD4+ clones, with contracting CD8+ clones located in EMRA. Among clones contracting day 15 to 85, CD4/CD8 was balanced, whereas later expanders leaned CD4+.

In germline, CDR1 is DFQATT, CDR2 SNEGSKA (reference sequence). V was clipped by 0 bases and J by 9 bases; unmatched bases: 13. This CDR3 is 16 amino acids long. This clonotype was seen a handful of times. Its specificity is not known. From 5'RACE with constant-segment primers came TCR alpha and TCR beta cDNA libraries that carried sample barcodes and UMIs. TCRdb reprocessed the 5' RACE reads with MiXCR, giving one entry per CDR3 protein. The sample contains about 400,000 distinct CDR3 sequences, 20% to 30% of which appear only once. The receptor's source is an adult woman who had mild COVID-19 (a few samples of this study predate the infection). Cell type and time point are not known. The specimen was PBMCs or a T cell subset sorted from them (not recorded which). The rearrangement uses TRBV20-1 and TRBJ1-5; the match to TRBD1 covers 8 bases. The CDR3 DNA reads TGCAGTGCTAGAGACAGGGAGCAGGGGGCGGGTAGGCCCCAGCATTTT. It is translated as CSARDREQGAGRPQHF.